Presented here are 21 T cell receptor beta chains from one specimen sequenced in a study of shared clonotypes between healthy human individuals. Some clones are missing from TCRdb's copy, which holds only in-frame ones; the method was immunoSEQ multiplex PCR. The sample contains some 580,000 clones, 95% to 98% of which appear only once. Naive CD8 cells lacked CD45RO and underwent positive selection for CCR7, leaving out terminally differentiated effector memory CD45RA+ cells. Sequenced input: naive CD8+ T cells sorted from blood. The origin of the receptors is a young man in good health.

The chain couples TRBV28 to TRBJ2-1, with D possibly TRBD2 on 6 matching bases. V lost 5 bases and J 0 bases, leaving 17 bases between the germline ends. CDR3 length: 17 residues. Looked up from germline, CDR1 is MDHEN and CDR2 is SYDVKM. The CDR3 DNA reads TGTGCCAGCAGTGCCGGCCTAGCGCGGAGCTCCTACAATGAGCAGTTCTTC. It translates to CASSAGLARSSYNEQFF. Full variable domain (rest looked up from reference TRBV28 and TRBJ2-1): DVKVTQSSRYLVKRTGEKVFLECVQDMDHENMFWYRQDPGLGLRLIYFSYDVKMKEKGDIPEGYSVSREKKERFSLILESASTNQTSMYLCASSAGLARSSYNEQFFGPGTRLTVL.

The rearrangement uses TRBV6-5 and TRBJ1-3; D call uncertain. The V gene lost 0 bases and the J gene lost 4 bases, with 7 bases spanning the gap. From germline, CDR1 is MNHEY and CDR2 SVGAGI. CDR3 length: 14 amino acids. In nucleotides, the CDR3 is TGTGCCAGCAGTTACTCGGGGAGAGGAAACACCATATATTTT. Amino acids: CASSYSGRGNTIYF.

The J gene is TRBJ2-5, the V gene TRBV25-1; D assignment may be TRBD1 or TRBD2 (6 bases each). This CDR3 is built from 13 residues. V gave up 4 bases and J gave up 5 bases, with 11 bases separating them. Germline CDR1 is MGHDK and CDR2 is SYGVNS. The CDR3 loop reads CASSGRGPETQYF. DNA for the CDR3: TGTGCCAGCAGTGGACGGGGGCCGGAGACCCAGTACTTC.

The table lists this clone with a count of one. The chain couples TRBV27 to TRBJ2-7; 8 positions agree with TRBD2. The V gene's germline CDR1 is MNHEY and CDR2 SMNVEV (reference sequence). The CDR3 runs 15 residues. Trimming cost V 2 bases and J 0 bases; bases outside gene matches: 3. The CDR3 region has the DNA TGTGCCAGCAGTTTAAAGGGACTAGTCTCCTACGAGCAGTACTTC. The encoded protein is CASSLKGLVSYEQYF.

This chain joins TRBV27 and TRBJ1-3, with 7 bases that match TRBD1. Germline loops: CDR1 MNHEY, CDR2 SMNVEV (reference sequence). This CDR3 has 18 residues. The ends lost 0 bases at V and 4 bases at J; junction bases unmatched: 12. In DNA, the CDR3 is TGTGCCAGCAGTTTATCGTGGGCAGGGGGTCTATTCGGAAACACCATATATTTT. This codes for CASSLSWAGGLFGNTIYF.

This clone was picked up one time. The J gene is TRBJ2-7, the V gene TRBV29-1; TRBD1 might be the D (5 bases). Germline V gene sequence: CDR1 SQVTM, CDR2 ANQGSEA. The length of the CDR3 is 12 residues. The germline V and J ends were trimmed by 2 bases and 2 bases, with 7 bases remaining between them. CDR3 sequence: CSVESRAYEQYF. The CDR3 DNA is TGCAGCGTTGAAAGCAGGGCCTACGAGCAGTACTTC.

This CDR3 reads CASSEAPGGYEQYF. Written as DNA, the CDR3 is TGTGCCAGCAGTGAAGCTCCAGGGGGCTACGAGCAGTACTTC. The chain joins TRBV2 to TRBJ2-7; TRBD1 matches 7 bases. CDR1 SNHLY and CDR2 FYNNEI come from the germline V gene. The CDR3 loop spans 14 amino acids. Trimming at V came to 0 bases and at J to 3 bases, leaving 2 bases not matched to a gene.

The V gene is TRBV6-1, the J gene TRBJ2-7; D possibly corresponds to TRBD1 (6 bases). V was clipped by 7 bases and J by 2 bases, with 9 bases between them. CDR1 MNHNS and CDR2 SASEGT come from the germline V gene. The CDR3 runs 12 residues. The CDR3 DNA sequence: TGTGCCAGCAAGAGGGGGACCTACGAGCAGTACTTC. Protein sequence: CASKRGTYEQYF.

About this clone itself: The sample carries other DNA sequences with the same CDR3. The rearrangement uses TRBV5-1 and TRBJ2-7; D not resolved. The CDR3 sequence is 14 residues long. Germline V gene lookup returns CDR1 SGHRS and CDR2 YFSETQ. Deletions cut 0 bases from V and 0 bases from J, with 7 bases between. CDR3 loop: CASSLGQSSYEQYF. For the CDR3, the DNA is TGCGCCAGCAGCTTGGGGCAGAGCTCCTACGAGCAGTACTTC.

The chain has TRBV18 and TRBJ2-3; the match to TRBD1 covers 9 bases. With 5 bases clipped from V and 4 bases from J, the junction kept 13 bases outside the gene matches. The germline V gene encodes CDR1 KGHSH and CDR2 LQKENI. This CDR3 region has 17 residues. For the CDR3, the DNA is TGTGCCAGCTCATCCAACAGGGGGCGTTTTGGTGCAGATACGCAGTATTTT. The encoded protein is CASSSNRGRFGADTQYF. Supplemented by reference TRBV18 and TRBJ2-3, the full variable domain reads NAGVMQNPRHLVRRRGQEARLRCSPMKGHSHVYWYRQLPEEGLKFMVYLQKENIIDESGMPKERFSAEFPKEGPSILRIQQVVRGDSAAYFCASSSNRGRFGADTQYFGPGTRLTVL.

The V and J genes are TRBV7-2 and TRBJ2-3; 15 nucleotides agree with TRBD2. CDR1 and CDR2 from the germline V gene are SGHTA and FQGNSA. This CDR3 is built from 18 residues. The V gene end was trimmed by 4 bases and the J gene end by 2 bases; junction bases not matched to a gene: 7. CDR3 protein: CASSSWTSGRELTDTQYF. CDR3 DNA: TGTGCCAGCAGCTCCTGGACTAGCGGGAGGGAGCTCACAGATACGCAGTATTTT.

This chain joins TRBV5-1 and TRBJ2-7; D call uncertain. Trimming left V 5 bases short and J 5 bases short, with 17 bases between. The CDR3 has 14 residues. Per the germline V gene, CDR1 is SGHRS and CDR2 is YFSETQ. CDR3 in DNA: TGCGCCAGCAGACAAATCCAAATAACGGACGAGCAGTACTTC. Protein product: CASRQIQITDEQYF.

The chain links TRBV7-2 to TRBJ2-7; 11 bases are a match to TRBD2. The trim removed 1 base at V and 3 bases at J, leaving 2 bases unmatched. The CDR3 length is 15 residues. CDR1 SGHTA and CDR2 FQGNSA come from the germline V gene. CDR3 loop: CASSLEGTSGYEQYF. CDR3 DNA sequence: TGTGCCAGCAGCTTAGAAGGGACTAGCGGCTACGAGCAGTACTTC.

The chain carries TRBV29-1 and TRBJ2-1; 8 positions match TRBD2. The germline V gene has CDR1 SQVTM and CDR2 ANQGSEA. V shed 6 bases and J 8 bases; nucleotides not matched to a gene: 0. The CDR3 spans 10 residues. The CDR3 protein is CSVAGDEQFF. Written as DNA, the CDR3 is TGCAGCGTAGCGGGAGATGAGCAGTTCTTC.

A single count supports this clone. The J gene is TRBJ1-1, the V gene TRBV5-8, with D possibly TRBD1 on 6 matching bases. The ends were cut back, 0 bases at V and 0 bases at J, with 12 bases in the middle. The CDR3 extends over 16 amino acids. CDR1 and CDR2 (germline): SGHTS, YDEGEE. The CDR3 nucleotides are TGTGCCAGCAGCTTGGCAGGGGCTGGGATGAACACTGAAGCTTTCTTT. Translated, it gives CASSLAGAGMNTEAFF. Using reference TRBV5-8 and TRBJ1-1 for the parts outside the CDR3, the full variable domain is EAGVTQSPTHLIKTRGQQATLRCSPISGHTSVYWYQQALGLGLQFLLWYDEGEERNRGNFPPRFSGRQFPNYSSELNVNALELEDSALYLCASSLAGAGMNTEAFFGQGTRLTVV.

V usage is TRBV4-3 and J usage is TRBJ2-5; 7 positions match TRBD2. V was clipped by 0 bases and J by 5 bases; unmatched bases: 12. The germline V gene encodes CDR1 LGHNA and CDR2 YSLEER. The CDR3 extends over 17 amino acids. The CDR3 nucleotides read TGCGCCAGCAGCCAAGAGAGGGCGGGAGTAGGTGGGGAGACCCAGTACTTC. Translating it yields CASSQERAGVGGETQYF.

V gene TRBV5-1 combines with J gene TRBJ2-2; perhaps D is TRBD1 or TRBD2 (5 bases each). V was cut by 7 bases and J by 1 base, with 8 bases left in between. The CDR3 covers 13 residues. Germline lookup yields CDR1 SGHRS and CDR2 YFSETQ. The CDR3 DNA reads as TGCGCCAGCGGGACCCAGAACACCGGGGAGCTGTTTTTT. Its protein is CASGTQNTGELFF.

The chain has TRBV29-1 and TRBJ2-1; 12 nucleotides match TRBD2. Germline CDR1 and CDR2: SQVTM and ANQGSEA. With 3 bases clipped from V and 6 bases from J, the junction kept 3 bases outside the gene matches. There are 14 residues in the CDR3. Here the CDR3 reads CSVDPSGRANEQFF. The CDR3 nucleotides are TGCAGCGTTGATCCTAGCGGGAGGGCCAATGAGCAGTTCTTC.

The J gene is TRBJ2-3, the V gene TRBV7-9; a weak D match, TRBD2 (6 bases). The germline V and J ends were trimmed by 4 bases and 3 bases, with 11 bases remaining between them. Germline CDR1 and CDR2: SEHNR and FQNEAQ (reference sequence). The CDR3 has 14 residues. The CDR3, as DNA: TGTGCCAGCAGCTCCGGGAGTTGGACAGATACGCAGTATTTT. It codes for CASSSGSWTDTQYF.

To note about this clone: The same CDR3 can be traced to other DNA sequences in this sample. V usage is TRBV9 and J usage is TRBJ2-7; D unresolved. Trimming stripped 0 bases from V and 6 bases from J, with 7 bases between. Germline V gene lookup returns CDR1 SGDLS and CDR2 YYNGEE. The CDR3 length is 12 residues. As DNA, the CDR3 is TGTGCCAGCAGCGTAGGCGGAAGCGAGCAGTACTTC. Its translation is CASSVGGSEQYF.

This rearrangement joins TRBV28 to TRBJ2-7; TRBD2 might be the D (5 bases). V was shortened by 5 bases and J by 1 base, with 24 bases between the two germline ends. The CDR3 sequence is 18 residues long. The germline V gene has CDR1 MDHEN and CDR2 SYDVKM. The CDR3 DNA reads as TGTGCCAGCAGTGATCCCGTTGGGTTTGGCGGGCGTTCCTACGAGCAGTACTTC. Residues: CASSDPVGFGGRSYEQYF.